The 2 T cell receptor beta chains in this list originate from one sample, sequenced in a study of read filtering for tumor transcriptome and immune sequencing. From roughly 400 ng of RNA, a library with molecular barcoded alpha/delta and beta/gamma adaptors was made. TCRdb fed the reads into MiXCR, producing one record per CDR3 protein. In the table there are some 38,000 distinct CDR3 sequences, roughly an eighth of which are singletons. Source material: a population of CD138-negative cells sorted from bone marrow. All receptors come from a donor at least 40 years old with multiple myeloma.

This clonotype was seen a handful of times. The rearrangement uses TRBV25-1 and TRBJ1-5, with D uncertain. The germline V and J ends were trimmed by 1 base and 0 bases, with 16 bases remaining between them. CDR3 length: 18 amino acids. From germline, CDR1 is MGHDK and CDR2 SYGVNS. The CDR3, as DNA: TGTGCCAGCAGTGAATTAAAATCGGGCGATGATAGCAATCAGCCCCAGCATTTT. As protein: CASSELKSGDDSNQPQHF. The complete variable domain, with remaining parts taken from reference TRBV25-1 and TRBJ1-5, reads EADIYQTPRYLVIGTGKKITLECSQTMGHDKMYWYQQDPGMELHLIHYSYGVNSTEKGDLSSESTVSRIRTEHFPLTLESARPSHTSQYLCASSELKSGDDSNQPQHFGDGTRLSIL.

Ten or more counts support this clonotype. The V gene is TRBV19, the J gene TRBJ2-1, with D hard to call. This CDR3 has 15 residues. V lost 3 bases, J lost 4 bases, and 13 bases lay in between. In germline, CDR1 is LNHDA, CDR2 SQIVND (reference sequence). Here the CDR3 DNA reads TGTGCCAGTAGTATTCTACGGAACGAGTACAATGAGCAGTTCTTC. Encoded protein: CASSILRNEYNEQFF. Filled out from reference TRBV19 and TRBJ2-1, the complete variable domain reads DGGITQSPKYLFRKEGQNVTLSCEQNLNHDAMYWYRQDPGQGLRLIYYSQIVNDFQKGDIAEGYSVSREKKESFPLTVTSAQKNPTAFYLCASSILRNEYNEQFFGPGTRLTVL.